This T cell receptor beta chain was profiled in a study of blood T cell repertoires in COVID-19 (TCRdb year 2020). In terms of the full investigation: Samples covering the acute and convalescent phases of COVID-19 were provided by collaborators in the United States, Italy and Spain. The material from the prospective study consisted of cDNA or gDNA derived from T cells, B-cell-depleted T cells, or PBMCs. Samples were obtained from the ongoing ImmuneRACE study (first 160 participants) and from 1,000 to 1,500 subjects provided by 6 global collaborators. Subjects who had been exposed to COVID-19, were actively infected with it, or had recovered from it provided the deeply sampled blood TCRbeta repertoires that made up the dataset. The sample metadata nearly always contained a de-identified subject ID, COVID-19 status, age in years and sex. The repertoires were released in a freely available public database meant as a resource for research on the immune response to SARS-CoV-2. Where available, HLA class I and class II types were obtained from metadata supplied by the sample provider rather than from assay-based typing.

Points on this clone: Its antigen remains unidentified. No base quality information exists; no much larger clone differs at one position.

The paper's findings and limits, for the study overall: How much clinical and demographic metadata was included differed by source and by participant, and the metadata was provided uncurated.

The immunoSEQ Assay, a bias-controlled multiplex PCR, was used to amplify TCRbeta CDR3 regions from genomic DNA. Per the original workflow: The number of nucleated cells in each sample was estimated from the amplification of reference gene primers within the assay. To quantify the absolute abundance of each unique TCRbeta CDR3 rearrangement, sequence reads were collapsed and filtered. For each sample, productive Simpson clonality was calculated as the square root of Simpson's diversity index over productive rearrangements. In its TCRdb copy, this immuneACCESS table keeps in-frame sequences only and misses some clones. Where compared with another copy, unresolved V genes explain less than half of these, and the others have no known cause. V, J and clone size derive from that table, while D and trimming were established from the DNA sequence. In this sample the table shows fewer than 90,000 clones, over 75% of which occur a single time. The ten largest clones capture more than 9.5% of the sample.

V is reduced by 3 bases and J by 14 bases, leaving a spacing of 11 bases between them. The germline V gene gives CDR1 as MDHEN and CDR2 as SYDVKM. CDR3 length: 11 amino acids, cysteine to phenylalanine. CDR3 DNA only is kept here, 33 bases in frame from base 1. The collaborating institutions used their own protocols to collect whole blood in K2EDTA tubes. For TCRbeta analysis, collaborators shipped samples as frozen whole blood, isolated PBMCs, or DNA extracted from either of those sample types. The receptor comes from a man aged 50 to 60 with acute or convalescent COVID-19. Sequenced: peripheral blood. The chain employs TRBV28 and TRBJ2-1; the D segment could be TRBD1, given 6 matching bases. The CDR3 loop reads CASSFGQGKFF. The DNA reads TGTGCCAGCAGTTTCGGGCAGGGGAAGTTCTTC.